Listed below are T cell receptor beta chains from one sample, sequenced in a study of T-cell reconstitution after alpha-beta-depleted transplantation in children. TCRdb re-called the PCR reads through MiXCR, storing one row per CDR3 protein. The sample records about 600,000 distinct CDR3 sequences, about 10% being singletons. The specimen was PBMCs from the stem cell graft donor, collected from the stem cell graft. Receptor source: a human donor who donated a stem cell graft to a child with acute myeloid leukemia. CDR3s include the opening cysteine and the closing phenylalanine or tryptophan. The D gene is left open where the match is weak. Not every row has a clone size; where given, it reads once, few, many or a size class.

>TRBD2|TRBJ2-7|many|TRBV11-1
TGTGCCAGCAGTCCACTTAGTTCGGCGGGACTAGCGGGAGGTGAGCAGTACTTC
CASSPLSSAGLAGGEQYF
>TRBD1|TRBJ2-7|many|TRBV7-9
TGTGCCAGCAGCTTTGGGGACAGCGTCTTTGAGCAGTACTTC
CASSFGDSVFEQYF
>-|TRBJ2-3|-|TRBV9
TGTGCCAGCAGCCCCCGTGGGGACGGAGTCACAGATACGCAGTATTTT
CASSPRGDGVTDTQYF
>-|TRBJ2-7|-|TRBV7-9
TGTGCCAGCAGCCCCGATAACCGCGAGCAGTACTTC
CASSPDNREQYF
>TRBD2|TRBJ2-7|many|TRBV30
TGTGCCTGGAGAGAAGCCAGCGGGACGACGGAGTACTTC
CAWREASGTTEYF
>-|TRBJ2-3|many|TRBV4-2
TGTGCCAGCAGCCAAGAGGGGGCAGATACGCAGTATTTT
CASSQEGADTQYF
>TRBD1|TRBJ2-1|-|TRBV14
TGTGCCAGCAGCCAAGATTTCCGGACAGGGGTAGGCTACAATGAGCAGTTCTTC
CASSQDFRTGVGYNEQFF
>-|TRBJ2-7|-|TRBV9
TGTGCCAGCAGTGCTCCTGATGGGGCGATCTACGAGCAGTACTTC
CASSAPDGAIYEQYF
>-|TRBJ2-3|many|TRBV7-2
TGTGCCAGCAGCTTATTTGCGGGGAGCACAGATACGCAGTATTTT
CASSLFAGSTDTQYF
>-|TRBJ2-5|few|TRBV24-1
TGTGCCACCAGTGATCGCGGACGAGCGGCCGGAGAGACCCAGTACTTC
CATSDRGRAAGETQYF
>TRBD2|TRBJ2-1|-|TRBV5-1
TGCGCCAGCAGCTTGGGGACTAGCGGGATGAAGAATGAGCAGTTCTTC
CASSLGTSGMKNEQFF
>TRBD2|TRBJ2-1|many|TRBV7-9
TGTGCCAGCAGCTCACCGACTAGCGGGGCGATCAATGAGCAGTTCTTC
CASSSPTSGAINEQFF
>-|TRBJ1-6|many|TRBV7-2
TGTGCCAGCAGCCCACAGACCGGTTCACCCCTCCACTTT
CASSPQTGSPLHF
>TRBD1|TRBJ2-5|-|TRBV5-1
TGCGCCAGCAGCTACGGACAGGGGAACATCCAAGAGACCCAGTACTTC
CASSYGQGNIQETQYF
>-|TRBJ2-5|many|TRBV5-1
TGCGCCAGCAGCTTGGGAGACAGTGGGCAAGAGACCCAGTACTTC
CASSLGDSGQETQYF
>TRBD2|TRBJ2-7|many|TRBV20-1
TGCAGTCCCCGGACTATGGCGGGAGGGCCCGACGAGCAGTACTTC
CSPRTMAGGPDEQYF
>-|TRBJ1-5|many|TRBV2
TGTGCCAGCAGTCTAAGGCCCGGTCAGCCCCAGCATTTT
CASSLRPGQPQHF
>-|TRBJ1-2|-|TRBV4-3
TGCGCCAGCAGCCAAGATCGAGGGCAAGGCTACACCTTC
CASSQDRGQGYTF
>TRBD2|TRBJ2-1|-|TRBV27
TGTGCCAGCAGTACCCAGACTAGCGGGAGAAATGAGCAGTTCTTC
CASSTQTSGRNEQFF
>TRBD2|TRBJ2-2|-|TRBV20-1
TGCAGTGCTTATAGCGGGAGGAGTACCACCGGGGAGCTGTTTTTT
CSAYSGRSTTGELFF
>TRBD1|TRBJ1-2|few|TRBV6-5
TGTGCCAGCAGATACGGGACAGGGCGAGGCTACACCTTC
CASRYGTGRGYTF
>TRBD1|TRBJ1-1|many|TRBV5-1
TGCGCCAGCAGTACAGGGGGCGCATGGACTGAAGCTTTCTTT
CASSTGGAWTEAFF
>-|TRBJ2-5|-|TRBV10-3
TGTGCCATCAGTGAGTCGCGGGATCAAGAGACCCAGTACTTC
CAISESRDQETQYF
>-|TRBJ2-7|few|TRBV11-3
TGTGCCGTCCGAGGAACCATGAATGGCGAGCAGTACTTC
CAVRGTMNGEQYF
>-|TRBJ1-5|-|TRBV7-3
TGTGCCAGCAGCTTAAAAGAGGGACATTCCCGCAATCAGCCCCAGCATTTT
CASSLKEGHSRNQPQHF
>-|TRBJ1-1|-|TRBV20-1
TGCAGTGCTAGTCGGGGGACCTGGGGTGACACTGAAGCTTTCTTT
CSASRGTWGDTEAFF
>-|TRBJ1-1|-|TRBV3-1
TGTGCCAGCAGCCAAGGAGGAGCGAGGGTGAGTTCTGAAGCTTTCTTT
CASSQGGARVSSEAFF
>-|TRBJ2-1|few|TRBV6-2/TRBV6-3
TGTGCCAGCAGTTACTACCCTACTGACGGGCAGTTCTTC
CASSYYPTDGQFF
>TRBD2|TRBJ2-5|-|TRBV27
TGTGCCACCAAAGAACTAGCGGGACCGGAGACCCAGTACTTC
CATKELAGPETQYF
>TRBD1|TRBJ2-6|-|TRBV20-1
TGCAGTGCGGGCCGGGACAGGGGGCTCGGCGGGGCCAACGTCCTGACTTTC
CSAGRDRGLGGANVLTF
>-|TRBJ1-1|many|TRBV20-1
TGCAGTGCTAGGCGACAGTCCCCCAACACTGAAGCTTTCTTT
CSARRQSPNTEAFF
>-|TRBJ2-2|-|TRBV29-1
TGCAGCGCGCGGGTGAACACCGGGGAGCTGTTTTTT
CSARVNTGELFF
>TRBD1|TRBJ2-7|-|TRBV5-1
TGCGCCAGCAGCCAGGGACAGTGGAACGAGCAGTACTTC
CASSQGQWNEQYF
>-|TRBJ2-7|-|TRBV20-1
TGCAGTGCTCGGAGTGGCGGGGAATCCTACGAGCAGTACTTC
CSARSGGESYEQYF
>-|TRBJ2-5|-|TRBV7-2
TGTGCCAGCAGCCCATTGAGTCGGCCGGAGACCCAGTACTTC
CASSPLSRPETQYF
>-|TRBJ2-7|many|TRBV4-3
TGCGCCAGCAGCCAAGAACCCAGCGCGACCTACGAGCAGTACTTC
CASSQEPSATYEQYF
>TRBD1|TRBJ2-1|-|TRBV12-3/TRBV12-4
TGTGCCAGCAACTCACCGGGACAGGGATACAATGAGCAGTTCTTC
CASNSPGQGYNEQFF